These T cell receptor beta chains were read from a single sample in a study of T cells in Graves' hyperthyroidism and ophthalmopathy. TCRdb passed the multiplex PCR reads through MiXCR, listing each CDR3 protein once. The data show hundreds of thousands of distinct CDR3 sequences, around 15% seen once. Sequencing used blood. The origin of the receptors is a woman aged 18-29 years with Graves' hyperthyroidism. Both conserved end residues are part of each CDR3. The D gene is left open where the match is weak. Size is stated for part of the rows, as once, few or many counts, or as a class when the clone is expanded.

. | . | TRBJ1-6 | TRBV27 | TGTGCCAGCCGGGACCAAATAAGTCCACCCCTCCACTTT | CASRDQISPPLHF
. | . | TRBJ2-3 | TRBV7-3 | TGTGCCAGCAGCCCAAGTAGTCGGGATACGCAGTATTTT | CASSPSSRDTQYF
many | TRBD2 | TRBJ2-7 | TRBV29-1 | TGCAGCGCCGATGCCTATACCGCTAGCGGCGCCTACGAGCAGTACTTC | CSADAYTASGAYEQYF
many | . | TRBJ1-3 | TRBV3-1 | TGTGCCAGCAGCCAAGGAGGACTCTCTGGAAACACCATATATTTT | CASSQGGLSGNTIYF
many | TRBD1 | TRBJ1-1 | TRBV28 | TGTGCCAGCACCCGGACAGGGGATTTTACTGAAGCTTTCTTT | CASTRTGDFTEAFF
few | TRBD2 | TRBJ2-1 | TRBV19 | TGTGCCAGTAGCACACTAGCGGGAGGGCAATTACGCAATGAGCAGTTCTTC | CASSTLAGGQLRNEQFF
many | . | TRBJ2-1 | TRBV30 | TGTGCCTGGCACCACCCAGGGTTCCCCTACAATGAGCAGTTCTTC | CAWHHPGFPYNEQFF
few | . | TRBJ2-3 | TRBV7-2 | TGTGCCAGCAGCCTCGGAGGGGGCGGGAGAACCACAGATACGCAGTATTTT | CASSLGGGGRTTDTQYF
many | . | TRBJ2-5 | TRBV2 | TGTGCCAGCAGTGGAGACTTAGGAGCGTCGGAGACCCAGTACTTC | CASSGDLGASETQYF
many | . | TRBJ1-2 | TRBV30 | TGTGCCTGGAGTGTAAACGCTTATGGCTACACCTTC | CAWSVNAYGYTF
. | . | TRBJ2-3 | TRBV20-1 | TGCAGTGCTAGAGGGGGGATGGGGCGAGAAGACACCGCAGATACGCAGTATTTT | CSARGGMGREDTADTQYF
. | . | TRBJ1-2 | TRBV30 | TGTGCCTGGAGTTTGGGGATTTCTGGCTACACCTTC | CAWSLGISGYTF
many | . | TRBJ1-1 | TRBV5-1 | TGCGCCAGCAGCTTGGGGAGGACCCTGGGGCGCACTGAAGCTTTCTTT | CASSLGRTLGRTEAFF
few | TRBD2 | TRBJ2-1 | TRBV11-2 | TGTGCCAGCAGCTCCCTACTAGCGGCTATTACCTGCAATGAGCAGTTCTTC | CASSSLLAAITCNEQFF
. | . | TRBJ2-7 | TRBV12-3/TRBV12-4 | TGTGCCAGCAGTTTAGGGCCGATCAGGACGGGCGAGCAGTACTTC | CASSLGPIRTGEQYF
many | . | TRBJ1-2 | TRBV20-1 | TGCAGTGCTAGGGACAGAGCTTTTAACTATGGCTACACCTTC | CSARDRAFNYGYTF
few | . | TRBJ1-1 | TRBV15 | TGTGCCACCAGCAGAGATAACGGACTCAACACTGAAGCTTTCTTT | CATSRDNGLNTEAFF
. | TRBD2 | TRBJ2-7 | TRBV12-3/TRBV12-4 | TGTGCCAGCGTCCCGACAGCGGGAGGAGTTACCTACGAGCAGTACTTC | CASVPTAGGVTYEQYF
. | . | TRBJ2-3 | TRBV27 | TGTGCCAGCAGTTTTGCTCTTACGGGAGTGGTCACAGATACGCAGTATTTT | CASSFALTGVVTDTQYF
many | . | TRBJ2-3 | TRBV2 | TGTGCCAGCAGTGAATATGATGGGGGGAAGGATACGCAGTATTTT | CASSEYDGGKDTQYF
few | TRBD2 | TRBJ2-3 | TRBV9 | TGTGCCAGCAGCGTAGGAGAGTTGCGGGGGGCAGATACGCAGTATTTT | CASSVGELRGADTQYF
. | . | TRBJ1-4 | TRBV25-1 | TGTGCCAGCAGTGACGTAGGCCACCTAAATGAAAAACTGTTTTTT | CASSDVGHLNEKLFF
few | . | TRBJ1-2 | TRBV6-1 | TGTGCCAGCACCGCGTCCCGGCCGGGGGATGGCTACACCTTC | CASTASRPGDGYTF
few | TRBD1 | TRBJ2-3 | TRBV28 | TGTGCCAGCAGTTCCCCCGGGACAGGGGTAGATACGCAGTATTTT | CASSSPGTGVDTQYF
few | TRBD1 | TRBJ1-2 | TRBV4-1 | TGCGCCAGCAGCCAAGGACCCGGACAGGGGTTAGTTTCCTATGGCTACACCTTC | CASSQGPGQGLVSYGYTF
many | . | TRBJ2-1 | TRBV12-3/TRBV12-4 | TGTGCCAGCAGTTTGTACAGGAGACTCGGTGAGCAGTTCTTC | CASSLYRRLGEQFF
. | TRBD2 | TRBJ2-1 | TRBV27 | TGTGCCAGCAGTTTAAAGGGACTAGCGGGAGACTTTAGGCAGTTCTTC | CASSLKGLAGDFRQFF
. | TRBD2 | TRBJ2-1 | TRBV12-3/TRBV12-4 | TGTGCCAGCAGTTTTGAGTCTAGCGGGAGGACCAATGAGCAGTTCTTC | CASSFESSGRTNEQFF
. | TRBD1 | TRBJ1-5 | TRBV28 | TGTGCCAGCAGTTCTCCGGGACAGCCTCTGATGGGTAAGGGCAATCAGCCCCAGCATTTT | CASSSPGQPLMGKGNQPQHF